This TCR beta chain was identified in a study of sequential checkpoint blockade in melanoma. Treatment described: randomized to nivolumab then ipilimumab (arm A) or the reverse (arm B). This clone was observed at least ten times. Some clones are missing from TCRdb's copy, which holds only in-frame ones; the method was immunoSEQ multiplex PCR. The sample yields about 12,000 clones, about 28% seen once. This TCR derives from a human donor with melanoma. Sequencing used tumor tissue (inferred from file names), obtained from a patient given nivolumab and ipilimumab in sequence.

The DNA of the CDR3 is TGTGCCAGCAGCGTTTCCCCTCTGGAGAGGGCGGGAGGGGCCTACGAGCAGTACTTC. Its translation is CASSVSPLERAGGAYEQYF. The V and J genes are TRBV9 and TRBJ2-7; TRBD2 matches 9 bases. The germline V gene has CDR1 SGDLS and CDR2 YYNGEE. Unmatched junction bases numbered 17, after V lost 2 bases and J lost 2 bases. This CDR3 spans 19 amino acids.